Detailed here is one T cell receptor (beta chain). Using immunoSEQ multiplex PCR, the repertoire was profiled, and TCRdb retains in-frame clones only, with some absent. Among fewer than 1.8 million clones listed, 98% were seen once. This entry comes from a study of shared clonotypes between healthy human individuals. The CDR3 contains 14 residues. Looked up from germline, CDR1 is SGHTA and CDR2 is FQGTGA. V was clipped by 5 bases and J by 0 bases; unmatched bases: 0. The source of this sequence is a man younger than 45 in good health. The specimen sequenced was naive CD4+ T cells sorted from blood. The subset: CD45RA+ positively selected. The V and J genes are TRBV7-3 and TRBJ2-3; 9 bases match TRBD2. The CDR3 sequence is CASSLAGSTDTQYF. DNA for the CDR3: TGTGCCAGCAGCCTAGCGGGAAGCACAGATACGCAGTATTTT.